This T cell receptor (beta chain) was sequenced in a study of OX40 agonist ivuxolimab in advanced cancers. Across the whole study: It was ivuxolimab, an agonistic anti-OX40 (CD134) antibody, that patients were treated with. The dose-escalation cohort was around 83% male, with a mean age of about 58 years, ranging roughly 20 to 90.

Sequencing used immunoSEQ multiplex PCR; TCRdb keeps in-frame clones, though not all of them. There are around 56,000 clones in the sample; about 89% occur only once, and approximately 0.99% lies in the top ten. There are 13 residues in the CDR3. V was cut by 5 bases and J by 0 bases, with 5 bases left in between. The germline V gene encodes CDR1 SEHNR and CDR2 FQNEAQ (reference sequence). The V gene is TRBV7-9, the J gene TRBJ1-5, with D unclear. The clonotype was recovered from an adult with an advanced solid tumor such as melanoma, head and neck, liver or kidney cancer. Here the sequenced sample was CD4+ or CD8+ T cells sorted from blood, taken in a trial of the OX40 agonist ivuxolimab. The CDR3 nucleotides read TGTGCCAGCAGCCAAGATAGCAATCAGCCCCAGCATTTT. This codes for CASSQDSNQPQHF.